A selection of T cell receptor beta chains follows, all from one sample in a study of identifying expanded T cells in peripheral blood. Using immunoSEQ multiplex PCR, the repertoire was profiled, and TCRdb retains in-frame clones only, with some absent. In the table there are around 100,000 clones, more than 85% of which are singletons. The specimen sequenced was blood. The receptors derive from a person aged 18 to 75 in good health. The CDR3 runs from the conserved cysteine through the conserved F or W. The D gene is left open where the match is weak. Clone size is stated in some rows and not others, as once, few, many or a class when expanded.

-	TRBV7-9	-	TRBJ2-3	CASSLQPTGARTDTQYF
-	TRBV7-6	-	TRBJ2-7	CASSLEGGGSRSSYEQYF
-	TRBV5-1	-	TRBJ1-6	CASSPLDRNNSPLHF
-	TRBV9	TRBD2	TRBJ2-3	CASSVGASGESDTQYF
-	TRBV7-9	-	TRBJ1-2	CASSPRRSNYGYTF
-	TRBV20-1	-	TRBJ1-1	CSARGAEAFF
-	TRBV7-7	-	TRBJ2-5	CASSLDGETQYF
-	TRBV7-2	TRBD2	TRBJ2-5	CASSSWSAGGRETQYF
-	TRBV5-1	-	TRBJ2-5	CASSPFRAVRGETQYF
-	TRBV18	-	TRBJ2-2	CASSPPMIGELFF
once	TRBV4-1	-	TRBJ2-3	CASSQAGGTGTDTQYF
-	TRBV7-8	TRBD2	TRBJ2-1	CASSSTSGGVNEQFF
-	TRBV28	-	TRBJ2-7	CASSLSPNEQYF
-	TRBV6-6	TRBD1	TRBJ1-1	CASSYIQGARSEAFF
-	TRBV6-4	-	TRBJ1-5	CANSDPLNPWVRQPQHF
-	TRBV4-2	-	TRBJ2-4	CASSQGPEWIF
-	TRBV7-9	-	TRBJ1-5	CASSAVGRDQPQHF
-	TRBV2	-	TRBJ1-4	CASNRGENEKLFF
-	TRBV7-8	-	TRBJ1-1	CASSLVGTDTEAFF
-	TRBV29-1	-	TRBJ2-7	CSVRDGEYSYEQYF
-	TRBV10-3	TRBD2	TRBJ2-7	CAISEAWLAGGTYEQYF
-	TRBV28	TRBD2	TRBJ2-7	CASSTGGDTYYEQYF
-	TRBV6-5	-	TRBJ2-3	CASSLVGVGDTQYF
-	TRBV5-1	-	TRBJ1-3	CASSLDLSRLGNTIYF
-	TRBV18	-	TRBJ2-7	CASSPGGRVPYEQYF
-	TRBV6-4	-	TRBJ1-4	CASSPGEDGNEKLFF
-	TRBV6-7	TRBD1	TRBJ1-6	CASKSPTGDNSPLHF
-	TRBV11-2	TRBD1	TRBJ2-5	CASSQEQGRKIQYF
-	TRBV7-9	-	TRBJ2-3	CASIQSVGISFADTQYF
-	TRBV7-2	-	TRBJ2-5	CASSSRPGPGPGTQYF
-	TRBV27	-	TRBJ1-2	CASSLSQGNYGYTF
-	TRBV5-8	-	TRBJ2-3	CASSLRRATDTQYF
-	TRBV27	-	TRBJ1-4	CASSFSGGNEKLFF
-	TRBV5-6	-	TRBJ1-2	CASSQEGGFYGYTF
-	TRBV6-5	-	TRBJ2-1	CASRRGLSINEQFF
-	TRBV13	-	TRBJ2-3	CASSLTGTDTQYF
-	TRBV7-7	-	TRBJ1-1	CASSFGASAFF
-	TRBV9	-	TRBJ1-1	CASSRMPPSEAFF